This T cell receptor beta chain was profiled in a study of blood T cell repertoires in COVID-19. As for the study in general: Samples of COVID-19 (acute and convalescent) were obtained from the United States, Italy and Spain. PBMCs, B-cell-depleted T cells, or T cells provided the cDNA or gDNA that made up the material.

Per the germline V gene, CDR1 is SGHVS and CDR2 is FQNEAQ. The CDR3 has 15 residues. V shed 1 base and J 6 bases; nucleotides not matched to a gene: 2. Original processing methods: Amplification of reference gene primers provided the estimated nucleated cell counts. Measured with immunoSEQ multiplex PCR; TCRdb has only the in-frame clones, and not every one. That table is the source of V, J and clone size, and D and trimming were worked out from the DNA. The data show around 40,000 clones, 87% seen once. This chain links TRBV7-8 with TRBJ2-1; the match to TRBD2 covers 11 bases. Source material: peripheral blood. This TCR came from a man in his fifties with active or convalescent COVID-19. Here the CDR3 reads CASSLVAGGSNEQFF. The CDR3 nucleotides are TGTGCCAGCAGCTTAGTAGCGGGAGGGAGCAATGAGCAGTTCTTC.